What follows are 20 T cell receptor beta chains derived from one specimen sequenced in a study of T cells in localized non-small cell lung cancer. Measured with immunoSEQ multiplex PCR; TCRdb has only the in-frame clones, and not every one. The sample includes about 78,000 clones, almost 85% of them seen just once. Here the sequenced sample was peripheral blood, taken before any cancer treatment. The receptors come from a man between 40 and 69 years old with stage I lung adenocarcinoma.

The V and J genes are TRBV11-1 and TRBJ2-2, with 11 nucleotides matching TRBD1. Trimming took 0 bases from V and 6 from J; bases not matched to a gene: 3. CDR1 and CDR2 from the germline V gene are SGHAT and FQDESV (reference sequence). This CDR3 has 16 residues. The CDR3 DNA follows: TGTGCCAGCAGCTTAGCAGGGACAGGGGGGGCCGGGGAGCTGTTTTTT. Its translation: CASSLAGTGGAGELFF.

This clone came up once. The chain recombines TRBV6-5 with TRBJ2-7; D possibly corresponds to TRBD2 (6 bases). Trimming cost V 2 bases and J 0 bases, with 8 bases left between them. Germline CDR1 MNHEY, CDR2 SVGAGI. This CDR3 comprises 14 residues. The CDR3 loop is CASSYRLDSYEQYF. CDR3 sequence (DNA): TGTGCCAGCAGTTACCGACTAGACTCCTACGAGCAGTACTTC.

The chain has TRBV19 and TRBJ1-2; D might be TRBD1 (6 bases). Germline values: CDR1 LNHDA, CDR2 SQIVND (reference sequence). The ends were cut back, 5 bases at V and 6 bases at J, with 25 bases in the middle. The CDR3 length is 17 residues. This chain's CDR3 is CASSSPVARGRSDGYTF. DNA for the CDR3: TGTGCCAGTAGTTCACCCGTTGCCCGGGGGCGATCGGATGGCTACACCTTC.

Here the CDR3 reads CASSSRDIAGANVLTF. CDR3 nucleotide sequence: TGCGCCAGCAGCTCCCGGGACATAGCTGGGGCCAACGTCCTGACTTTC. V gene TRBV5-1 combines with J gene TRBJ2-6; weak D call: TRBD1 (6 bases). The V gene's germline CDR1 is SGHRS and CDR2 YFSETQ. Between the trimmed V and J ends, which lost 3 bases and 2 bases, there was a span of 12 bases. CDR3 length: 16 amino acids.

The chain joins TRBV7-6 to TRBJ1-3; D is ambiguous. The CDR3 consists of 12 residues. V was clipped by 5 bases and J by 6 bases, with 8 bases between them. From germline, CDR1 is SGHVS and CDR2 FNYEAQ. The CDR3, as DNA: TGTGCCAGCAGCGCCTATGAAAACACCATATATTTT. As protein: CASSAYENTIYF.

V is TRBV7-2 and J is TRBJ2-7; 14 bases fit TRBD2. Germline V gives CDR1 SGHTA, CDR2 FQGNSA. There are 14 residues in the CDR3. V lost 5 bases to trimming and J lost 10 bases; unmatched junction nucleotides: 7. This CDR3 is CASSQGTSGRKQYF. The CDR3, as DNA: TGTGCCAGCAGCCAGGGGACTAGCGGGAGAAAACAGTACTTC.

The chain links TRBV7-9 to TRBJ1-3; no reliable D call. Per germline, CDR1 SEHNR and CDR2 FQNEAQ (reference sequence). Trimming left V 0 bases short and J 3 bases short, with 0 bases between. CDR3 length: 12 amino acids. CDR3 protein: CASSLAGNTIYF. CDR3 nucleotide sequence: TGTGCCAGCAGCTTAGCTGGAAACACCATATATTTT.

As regards this clone: Other DNA variants within this sample encode the same CDR3. The chain uses TRBV18 and TRBJ2-7; 8 bases line up with TRBD1. V gave up 0 bases and J gave up 6 bases; unmatched junction bases: 1. Per the germline V gene, CDR1 is KGHSH and CDR2 is LQKENI. The CDR3 runs to 13 residues. The CDR3 sequence: CASSPPDRGEQYF. For the CDR3, the DNA is TGTGCCAGCTCACCACCCGACAGGGGCGAGCAGTACTTC.

The V gene is TRBV5-1, the J gene TRBJ2-7, with 11 nucleotides matching TRBD2. Germline CDR1 is SGHRS and CDR2 is YFSETQ. Trimming cost V 2 bases and J 6 bases; bases outside gene matches: 7. This CDR3 contains 15 residues. CDR3 bases: TGCGCCAGCAGCTTTTTAGCGGGAGGGCAGGGCGAGCAGTACTTC. It translates to CASSFLAGGQGEQYF.

The rearrangement uses TRBV29-1 and TRBJ2-2; D gene uncertain. The V gene lost 0 bases and the J gene lost 6 bases, with 17 bases spanning the gap. There are 16 residues in the CDR3. CDR1 SQVTM and CDR2 ANQGSEA come from the germline V gene. The CDR3 reads CSVEDLGREKAGELFF. The CDR3 DNA follows: TGCAGCGTTGAAGATCTTGGGCGAGAGAAGGCCGGGGAGCTGTTTTTT.

The CDR3 sequence: CASSTPGPNTEAFF. CDR3 DNA sequence: TGTGCCAGCAGCACCCCCGGACCGAACACTGAAGCTTTCTTT. The gene calls are TRBV7-3 and TRBJ1-1, with D unclear. Germline lookup yields CDR1 SGHTA and CDR2 FQGTGA. CDR3 size: 14 residues. The V gene lost 5 bases and the J gene lost 1 base, with 11 bases spanning the gap.

This rearrangement joins TRBV2 to TRBJ1-5; a possible D gene is TRBD1 (5 bases). CDR1 is SNHLY and CDR2 is FYNNEI in the germline V gene. V gave up 6 bases and J gave up 6 bases, with 15 bases separating them. The CDR3 is 14 residues long. The CDR3 sequence is CASSSGWAIQPQHF. CDR3 nucleotides: TGTGCCAGCAGCTCAGGGTGGGCCATTCAGCCCCAGCATTTT.

The genes are TRBV18 and TRBJ1-4, with no clear D. Germline CDR1 KGHSH, CDR2 LQKENI. The length of the CDR3 is 13 residues. V gave up 2 bases and J gave up 8 bases, with 9 bases separating them. The CDR3 loop reads CASSPGVGEKLFF. Here the CDR3 DNA reads TGTGCCAGCTCACCAGGAGTGGGAGAAAAACTGTTTTTT.

The chain has TRBV6-6 and TRBJ1-4, with D possibly TRBD1 on 5 matching bases. In germline, CDR1 is MNHNY, CDR2 SVGAGI (reference sequence). The CDR3 contains 13 residues. Deletions cut 6 bases from V and 7 bases from J, with 12 bases between. Here the CDR3 reads CASSPNRSEKLFF. DNA for the CDR3: TGTGCCAGCAGCCCTAACAGGAGTGAAAAACTGTTTTTT.

This clone was recorded only once. This chain connects TRBV28 to TRBJ2-7, with 8 bases lining up with TRBD1. This CDR3 is 18 amino acids long. V was clipped by 4 bases and J by 3 bases; unmatched bases: 17. The germline gives CDR1 MDHEN, CDR2 SYDVKM. The CDR3 sequence is CASSSIYYRTGNFYEQYF. The CDR3 DNA is TGTGCCAGCAGTTCGATCTACTACCGGACAGGGAATTTCTACGAGCAGTACTTC.

As DNA, the CDR3 is TGTGCCAGCAGAGAGGGGGGGGCTTACCAGCCCCAGCATTTT. Amino acid sequence: CASREGGAYQPQHF. The chain carries TRBV6-5 and TRBJ1-5; D might be TRBD1 (6 bases). The CDR3 is made up of 14 amino acids. V dropped 6 bases and J dropped 7 bases, with 16 bases sitting between them. CDR1 and CDR2 from the germline V gene are MNHEY and SVGAGI.

This clone occurred a few times. This chain joins TRBV5-4 and TRBJ1-1, with D possibly TRBD1 on 6 matching bases. This CDR3 region has 13 residues. CDR1 is SGHNT and CDR2 is YYREEE in the germline V gene (reference sequence). V was trimmed by 4 bases and J by 0 bases, leaving 7 bases between them. CDR3 coding DNA: TGTGCCAGCAGCCCAGGGGTGAACACTGAAGCTTTCTTT. Translating gives CASSPGVNTEAFF.

The chain recombines TRBV28 with TRBJ2-3; D uncertain. CDR3 length equals 13 residues. In germline, CDR1 is MDHEN, CDR2 SYDVKM. V was clipped by 5 bases and J by 3 bases, with 9 bases between them. CDR3 bases: TGTGCCAGCAGTATAGTGGAGACAGATACGCAGTATTTT. It translates to CASSIVETDTQYF.

The V gene is TRBV4-3, the J gene TRBJ1-2; TRBD1 is a possible D gene (6 bases). The CDR3 length is 14 residues. Germline V gene sequence: CDR1 LGHNA, CDR2 YSLEER. Trimming removed 1 base at V and 5 bases at J, with 11 bases between. The CDR3 sequence: CASSQARTAYGYTF. DNA of the CDR3: TGCGCCAGCAGCCAAGCTCGGACAGCTTATGGCTACACCTTC.

This clone has just a few counts. The rearrangement uses TRBV7-8 and TRBJ1-5, with D perhaps matching TRBD1 (5 bases). The germline V gene has CDR1 SGHVS and CDR2 FQNEAQ. Trimming left V 1 base short and J 0 bases short, with 13 bases between. The CDR3 extends over 17 amino acids. CDR3 DNA sequence: TGTGCCAGCAGCTTAGGTGGACAAGGCCCTAGCAATCAGCCCCAGCATTTT. This sequence encodes CASSLGGQGPSNQPQHF.